These 10 T cell receptor beta chains were all obtained from the same sample, sequenced in a study of cytomegalovirus exposure and HLA in healthy donors. Amplification used 60 Vbeta primers and 13 Jbeta primers. TCRdb keeps only in-frame clones here, not all; method: immunoSEQ multiplex PCR. The sample features 100,000 to 150,000 clones, with 1.5% to 2% in its top ten. Sequenced: PBMCs. These receptors all stem from a woman aged 40 to 50 in good health and CMV-seropositive.

The chain has TRBV28 and TRBJ2-7; 8 nucleotides agree with TRBD1. Germline assignment: CDR1 MDHEN and CDR2 SYDVKM. There are 13 residues in the CDR3. Trimming cost V 3 bases and J 6 bases; bases outside gene matches: 4. The CDR3 DNA is TGTGCCAGCAGTTTGTACAGGGGGATCGAGCAGTACTTC. It specifies CASSLYRGIEQYF. Looking up the rest from reference TRBV28 and TRBJ2-7 gives the full variable domain: DVKVTQSSRYLVKRTGEKVFLECVQDMDHENMFWYRQDPGLGLRLIYFSYDVKMKEKGDIPEGYSVSREKKERFSLILESASTNQTSMYLCASSLYRGIEQYFGPGTRLTVT.

The chain has TRBV14 and TRBJ2-4; 10 bases fit TRBD2. This CDR3 is 19 amino acids long. The ends lost 4 bases at V and 0 bases at J; junction bases unmatched: 12. The germline V gene has CDR1 SGHDN and CDR2 FVKESK. CDR3 protein: CASSPTLAGDILAKNIQYF. The CDR3 DNA reads as TGTGCCAGCAGCCCGACCCTAGCGGGAGACATCCTAGCCAAAAACATTCAGTACTTC.

This chain joins TRBV28 and TRBJ1-3; perhaps TRBD1 as D (6 bases). Trimming cost V 5 bases and J 2 bases, with 10 bases left between them. Germline V CDR1 and CDR2: MDHEN, SYDVKM. CDR3 length equals 14 residues. The CDR3 loop reads CASSPRDTGNTIYF. In nucleotides, the CDR3 is TGTGCCAGCAGTCCCCGGGACACTGGAAACACCATATATTTT.

V gene TRBV7-9 combines with J gene TRBJ2-5, with unresolved D. Trimming took 1 base from V and 3 from J, leaving 6 bases between them. The germline V gene encodes CDR1 SEHNR and CDR2 FQNEAQ (reference sequence). The CDR3 is 13 amino acids. The CDR3 coding sequence is TGTGCCAGCAGCTTAGATGGAGAAGAGACCCAGTACTTC. This translates into CASSLDGEETQYF.

A remark on this clone: The germline gene is not matched at one end of the junction; a read error may be the cause. This rearrangement joins TRBV7-7 to TRBJ2-2; 9 positions match TRBD2. The CDR3 covers 13 residues. Germline assignment: CDR1 SSHAT and CDR2 FNYEAQ (reference sequence). CDR3 residues: CASRGLAAGELFF. The CDR3 coding sequence is TGTGCTAGCAGGGGACTAGCCGCCGGGGAGCTGTTTTTT.

V and J are TRBV27 and TRBJ1-2; 8 bases align to TRBD1. The V gene's germline CDR1 is MNHEY and CDR2 SMNVEV (reference sequence). J lost 7 bases, V lost 2 bases, and 3 bases had no gene match. The CDR3 has 13 residues. CDR3 nucleotides: TGTGCCAGCAGTTTAGGACAGGGTGGTGGCTACACCTTC. This codes for CASSLGQGGGYTF.

This chain links TRBV7-9 with TRBJ1-2; D is undetermined. CDR1 SEHNR and CDR2 FQNEAQ come from the germline V gene (reference sequence). Trimming took off 2 bases at V and 9 bases at J, with 22 bases between the two ends. CDR3 length: 16 residues. The DNA of the CDR3 is TGTGCCAGCAGCTTATTCCCGAGGACTAGGATGGTTAGCTACACCTTC. This gives the protein CASSLFPRTRMVSYTF.

The chain combines TRBV25-1 with TRBJ2-1, with D maybe TRBD2 (7 bases). The V gene's germline CDR1 is MGHDK and CDR2 SYGVNS. The ends were cut back, 6 bases at V and 9 bases at J, with 12 bases in the middle. The length of the CDR3 is 12 residues. The CDR3 coding sequence is TGTGCCAGCAGCTGGAGGGGGGGTGAGCAGTTCTTC. It encodes CASSWRGGEQFF.

This rearrangement joins TRBV11-2 to TRBJ2-1; 9 positions agree with TRBD2. CDR3 length: 15 residues. The V and J ends lost 2 bases and 3 bases, in that order; junction bases with no gene match: 2. CDR1 SGHAT and CDR2 FQNNGV come from the germline V gene. CDR3 protein: CASSLIAGVYNEQFF. Here the CDR3 DNA reads TGTGCCAGCAGCTTAATAGCGGGAGTCTACAATGAGCAGTTCTTC. Looking up the rest from reference TRBV11-2 and TRBJ2-1 gives the full variable domain: EAGVAQSPRYKIIEKRQSVAFWCNPISGHATLYWYQQILGQGPKLLIQFQNNGVVDDSQLPKDRFSAERLKGVDSTLKIQPAKLEDSAVYLCASSLIAGVYNEQFFGPGTRLTVL.

V usage is TRBV4-3 and J usage is TRBJ2-3; 14 positions match TRBD2. The germline CDR1 and CDR2 sequences are LGHNA and YSLEER. The CDR3 sequence is 17 residues long. V was pared by 4 bases and J by 4 bases, with 7 bases of the junction left unmatched. CDR3 coding DNA: TGCGCCAGCAGCCTAGCCGGGACTAGCGGGAGTGCAGATACGCAGTATTTT. The encoded protein is CASSLAGTSGSADTQYF.